The 27 T cell receptor beta chains reported below all come from one sample, sequenced in a study of identical twins (dated by TCRdb to 2016 to 2017). Receptors were amplified or captured by 5' RACE. These reads were obtained on an Illumina HiSeq 2000. TCRdb handled the public reads itself, with Q25 trimming in fastp and clone calling in MiXCR, and kept productive beta chains. Records with the same CDR3 protein are collapsed into one entry carrying the most frequent genes and DNA. In all, the sample holds approximately 1.8 million distinct CDR3 sequences, and 32% of those were seen once. Jointly, the top ten make up around 0.3% of the sample. Sequencing was performed on cord blood. The receptors were gathered from a newborn girl in good health.

The chain uses TRBV12-3 or TRBV12-4 and TRBJ2-5; the D gene is possibly TRBD2 (5 bases). The CDR3 extends over 15 amino acids. V was pared by 6 bases and J by 4 bases, with 18 bases between. The CDR3 sequence: CASSRELGMLETQYF. CDR3 bases: TGTGCCAGCAGCCGAGAACTAGGGATGTTAGAGACCCAGTACTTC.

This clonotype was seen repeatedly, ten times or more. V usage is TRBV11-2 and J usage is TRBJ2-3; D unclear. This CDR3 is 15 amino acids long. Germline loops: CDR1 SGHAT, CDR2 FQNNGV. Between the trimmed V and J ends, which lost 1 base and 1 base, there was a span of 9 bases. CDR3 in amino acids: CASSLVIAGTDTQYF. Here the CDR3 DNA reads TGTGCCAGCAGCTTAGTTATTGCCGGCACAGATACGCAGTATTTT.

This clonotype was seen ten or more times. The chain joins TRBV3-1 to TRBJ1-5; D not resolved. The CDR3 extends over 14 amino acids. Trimming took 2 bases from V and 3 from J, leaving 8 bases between them. Germline lookup yields CDR1 LGHDT and CDR2 YNNKEL (reference sequence). The CDR3 DNA sequence: TGTGCCAGCAGCCAACCTGGACCCAATCAGCCCCAGCATTTT. This codes for CASSQPGPNQPQHF.

The gene calls are TRBV5-1 and TRBJ2-1, with D uncertain. Germline CDR1 reads SGHRS; CDR2 reads YFSETQ. Trimming took 0 bases from V and 6 from J, leaving 4 bases between them. This CDR3 has 12 residues. CDR3 in DNA: TGCGCCAGCAGCTTGGAACCCAATGAGCAGTTCTTC. This translates into CASSLEPNEQFF. Together with reference TRBV5-1 and TRBJ2-1, the CDR3 gives the full variable domain: KAGVTQTPRYLIKTRGQQVTLSCSPISGHRSVSWYQQTPGQGLQFLFEYFSETQRNKGNFPGRFSGRQFSNSRSEMNVSTLELGDSALYLCASSLEPNEQFFGPGTRLTVL.

This chain joins TRBV5-6 and TRBJ1-1; D is possibly TRBD1 (5 bases). Trimming removed 0 bases from V and 1 base from J, with 10 bases in between. The CDR3 runs 15 residues. Germline V CDR1 and CDR2: SGHDT, YYEEEE. CDR3 region: CASSLVGAPNTEAFF. The CDR3 bases are TGTGCCAGCAGCTTGGTCGGGGCCCCGAACACTGAAGCTTTCTTT. Full variable domain (outside the CDR3, taken from reference TRBV5-6 and TRBJ1-1): DAGVTQSPTHLIKTRGQQVTLRCSPKSGHDTVSWYQQALGQGPQFIFQYYEEEERQRGNFPDRFSGHQFPNYSSELNVNALLLGDSALYLCASSLVGAPNTEAFFGQGTRLTVV.

V usage is TRBV2 and J usage is TRBJ2-1, with 8 nucleotides matching TRBD2. The J call is uncertain, as TRBJ2-7 better fits the DNA end. The CDR3 covers 14 residues. Germline values: CDR1 SNHLY, CDR2 FYNNEI. CDR3 protein: CASQREIRYNEQYF. The CDR3 coding sequence is TGTGCCAGTCAGCGGGAGATCCGGTACAATGAGCAGTACTTC.

V usage is TRBV28 and J usage is TRBJ1-4; D perhaps matches TRBD1 (6 bases). CDR1 and CDR2 from the germline V gene are MDHEN and SYDVKM. The CDR3 sequence is 14 residues long. CDR3: CVCIQGRRKEKLFF. CDR3 DNA sequence: TGTGTCTGCATCCAGGGGAGGCGGAAAGAAAAACTGTTTTTT. The full variable domain, its missing parts supplied by reference TRBV28 and TRBJ1-4, is DVKVTQSSRYLVKRTGEKVFLECVQDMDHENMFWYRQDPGLGLRLIYFSYDVKMKEKGDIPEGYSVSREKKERFSLILESASTNQTSMYLCVCIQGRRKEKLFFGSGTQLSVL.

This sequence joins TRBV6-1 and TRBJ1-4, with 10 nucleotides matching TRBD1. Germline V gene sequence: CDR1 MNHNS, CDR2 SASEGT. Trimming took 8 bases from V and 7 from J; bases not matched to a gene: 19. This CDR3 region has 18 residues. For the CDR3, the DNA is TGTGCCAGCGTCCCTCGTCCCGGGACAGGGGTAACGGGTGAAAAACTGTTTTTT. Its translation is CASVPRPGTGVTGEKLFF.

This clonotype was seen a handful of times. CDR3 DNA: TGTGCCAGCAGCTCACCCACAGGGGCGGAAGAGACCCAGTACTTC. Amino acids: CASSSPTGAEETQYF. V gene TRBV7-9 combines with J gene TRBJ2-5, with TRBD1 identical over 7 bases. Germline V gives CDR1 SEHNR, CDR2 FQNEAQ (reference sequence). The CDR3 extends over 15 amino acids. The ends lost 4 bases at V and 3 bases at J; junction bases unmatched: 8.

Only a few counts were recorded for this clonotype. The chain employs TRBV20-1 and TRBJ1-2; 8 nucleotides align to TRBD1. J gave up 5 bases and V 5 bases, and 7 bases lay outside the gene matches. Germline assignment: CDR1 DFQATT and CDR2 SNEGSKA (reference sequence). This CDR3 region has 13 residues. As DNA, the CDR3 is TGCAGTGCTTACCAGGGGGCGGATTATGGCTACACCTTC. It yields the protein CSAYQGADYGYTF.

In the case of this clonotype: A much more abundant neighbour one base away suggests this may be a read error. The chain recombines TRBV12-3 or TRBV12-4 with TRBJ2-2; no clear D gene. The V and J ends lost 6 bases and 1 base respectively, with 6 bases between them. The CDR3 is made up of 13 amino acids. The CDR3 DNA sequence: TGTGCCAGCAGATACAGGAACACCGGGGAGCTGTTTTTT. It codes for CASRYRNTGELFF.

The V gene is TRBV18, the J gene TRBJ2-3; no clear D gene. Looked up from germline, CDR1 is KGHSH and CDR2 is LQKENI. V lost 2 bases and J 2 bases, leaving 14 bases between the germline ends. The CDR3 sequence is 16 residues long. CDR3 coding DNA: TGTGCCAGCTCACCAACGGTCCCCATTTCCACAGATACGCAGTATTTT. This gives the protein CASSPTVPISTDTQYF.

This chain links TRBV6-5 with TRBJ2-4, with D tentatively TRBD1 or TRBD2 (5 bases each). V dropped 0 bases and J dropped 1 base, with 10 bases sitting between them. This CDR3 is 16 amino acids long. CDR1 and CDR2 from the germline V gene are MNHEY and SVGAGI. Written as DNA, the CDR3 is TGTGCCAGCAGTTACTCAAGAGGGGCCGCCAAAAACATTCAGTACTTC. This translates into CASSYSRGAAKNIQYF.

J is TRBJ1-6 and V is TRBV21-1; TRBD1 is taken as the D call from the table, unchecked against the DNA. TRBV21-1 is deemed a pseudogene. The length of the CDR3 is 17 residues. CDR3 in DNA: TGTGCCAGCAGCGACCCGGGACACTACTCCTATAATTCACCCCTCCACTTT. Its protein product is CASSDPGHYSYNSPLHF.

The gene calls are TRBV24-1 and TRBJ2-1, with D perhaps TRBD2 (6 bases). Trimming took off 1 base at V and 5 bases at J, with 14 bases between the two ends. Germline-derived CDR1 and CDR2 are KGHDR and SFDVKD. The CDR3 loop spans 16 amino acids. Here the CDR3 reads CATSDFGRGSHNEQFF. DNA of the CDR3: TGTGCCACCAGTGATTTCGGACGGGGGTCCCACAATGAGCAGTTCTTC.

The chain carries TRBV5-5 and TRBJ1-4; possibly TRBD1 for D (6 bases). This CDR3 has 14 amino acids. CDR1 and CDR2 (germline): SGHKS, YYEKEE (reference sequence). The germline V and J ends were trimmed by 3 bases and 3 bases, with 9 bases remaining between them. CDR3 sequence reads: CASSWTVPNEKLFF. The DNA of the CDR3 is TGTGCCAGCAGCTGGACAGTTCCTAATGAAAAACTGTTTTTT.

The rearrangement uses TRBV20-1 and TRBJ1-5; D is ambiguous. The CDR3 length is 15 residues. V was pared by 0 bases and J by 0 bases, with 9 bases between. Germline V CDR1 and CDR2: DFQATT, SNEGSKA (reference sequence). The CDR3 nucleotides are TGCAGTGCTAGAGATCCGTTTTTTAGCAATCAGCCCCAGCATTTT. Protein: CSARDPFFSNQPQHF.

CDR3 in amino acids: CASNTLGTGPSNQPQHF. The DNA of the CDR3 is TGTGCCAGCAATACCCTAGGCACAGGACCCAGCAATCAGCCCCAGCATTTT. This chain links TRBV6-2 or TRBV6-3 with TRBJ1-5; the D gene is possibly TRBD1 (5 bases). The CDR3 has 17 amino acids. The germline gives CDR1 MNHEY, CDR2 SVGEGT. V gave up 7 bases and J gave up 1 base, with 20 bases separating them.

This clonotype showed up just once. The genes are TRBV20-1 and TRBJ2-7; 8 bases map to TRBD2. Germline CDR1 is DFQATT and CDR2 is SNEGSKA (reference sequence). The V gene end was trimmed by 5 bases and the J gene end by 7 bases; junction bases not matched to a gene: 19. CDR3 size: 16 residues. CDR3 residues: CSAGVERGSSYNEQYF. In nucleotides, the CDR3 is TGCAGTGCTGGAGTGGAGCGGGGGAGCTCCTACAATGAGCAGTACTTC.

This clonotype was found many times. The chain employs TRBV29-1 and TRBJ1-2; no reliable D call. The CDR3 spans 12 residues. Germline loops: CDR1 SQVTM, CDR2 ANQGSEA. CDR3 bases: TGCGTGGCGAGGGAGATCCGCTATGGCTACACCTTC. Translating gives CVAREIRYGYTF.

This sequence joins TRBV11-2 and TRBJ1-5; no definite D call. The CDR3 is 13 amino acids. Germline V gene lookup returns CDR1 SGHAT and CDR2 FQNNGV. V was shortened by 0 bases and J by 7 bases, with 7 bases between the two germline ends. The CDR3, as DNA: TGTGCCAGCAGCTTAGATCGGAAACAGCCCCAGCATTTT. Translating gives CASSLDRKQPQHF.

This chain links TRBV5-1 with TRBJ2-5; 10 bases match TRBD1. J was trimmed by 13 bases and V by 4 bases; bases with no gene match: 10. Looked up from germline, CDR1 is SGHRS and CDR2 is YFSETQ. This CDR3 is built from 13 residues. Here the CDR3 reads CASSATGGVGRYF. CDR3 coding DNA: TGCGCCAGCAGCGCGACAGGGGGCGTTGGTAGGTACTTC. Filled out from reference TRBV5-1 and TRBJ2-5, the complete variable domain reads KAGVTQTPRYLIKTRGQQVTLSCSPISGHRSVSWYQQTPGQGLQFLFEYFSETQRNKGNFPGRFSGRQFSNSRSEMNVSTLELGDSALYLCASSATGGVGRYFGPGTRLLVL.

This clonotype has more than one count but fewer than ten. The chain has TRBV6-6 and TRBJ1-6, with D perhaps matching TRBD1 (6 bases). The length of the CDR3 is 14 residues. V lost 7 bases, J lost 4 bases, and 11 bases lay in between. CDR1 is MNHNY and CDR2 is SVGAGI in the germline V gene (reference sequence). The CDR3 region has the DNA TGTGCCAGCATTCCAGGGGAATATAATTCACCCCTCCACTTT. It is translated as CASIPGEYNSPLHF.

The J gene is TRBJ1-1, the V gene TRBV12-3 or TRBV12-4; D gene unclear. The CDR3 has 11 residues. The V gene lost 3 bases and the J gene lost 9 bases, with 8 bases spanning the gap. CDR3 sequence (DNA): TGTGCCAGCAGTTTTCTAGAGAAAGCTTTCTTT. Encoded protein: CASSFLEKAFF.

This clonotype was seen many times. The chain's CDR3 is CASRRDQTDTQYF. The DNA of the CDR3 is TGCGCCAGCAGACGGGACCAAACAGATACGCAGTATTTT. The rearrangement uses TRBV10-1 and TRBJ2-3; D may be TRBD1 or TRBD2 (5 bases each). This CDR3 has 13 amino acids. Trimming took off 6 bases at V and 3 bases at J, with 10 bases between the two ends. Germline CDR1 and CDR2: WNHNN and SYGVQD (reference sequence).

The table lists this clonotype with a few counts. The rearrangement joins TRBV6-1 to TRBJ1-5; TRBD1 agrees at 9 bases. CDR3 size: 17 residues. The V gene end was trimmed by 3 bases and the J gene end by 0 bases; junction bases not matched to a gene: 6. Germline V lookup: CDR1 MNHNS, CDR2 SASEGT. The chain's CDR3 is CASSDLGTGLSNQPQHF. DNA for the CDR3: TGTGCCAGCAGTGATTTGGGGACAGGGCTTAGCAATCAGCCCCAGCATTTT.

This clonotype has just a few counts. V usage is TRBV28 and J usage is TRBJ2-4; 12 nucleotides line up with TRBD2. The better agreement between TRBJ2-7 and the DNA end casts doubt on the J call. Germline-derived CDR1 and CDR2 are MDHEN and SYDVKM. The CDR3 consists of 16 residues. CDR3 sequence: CASSYPSTSGSGEQYF. The CDR3 DNA follows: TGTGCCAGCAGTTACCCTTCGACTAGCGGGAGCGGCGAGCAGTACTTC.